Described below is a single T cell receptor (beta chain) sequence and its context. This entry is derived from a study of control samples from healthy donors and cancer patients. The CDR3 contains 18 residues. CDR1 is ENHRY and CDR2 is SYGVKD in the germline V gene. Trimming took 1 base from V and 6 from J, leaving 22 bases between them. The data were produced by immunoSEQ multiplex PCR, yet TCRdb's version contains in-frame clones alone and is incomplete. The table lists about 84,000 clones, roughly 91% of them singletons. The sequenced sample consisted of blood. This receptor was taken from a man aged 30 to 45 in good health. The V and J genes are TRBV10-3 and TRBJ2-1; the D gene is possibly TRBD2 (7 bases). DNA of the CDR3: TGTGCCATCAGTGAGTTGAGGGGGGCCCAGCCGGGGGGCAATGAGCAGTTCTTC. This translates into CAISELRGAQPGGNEQFF.